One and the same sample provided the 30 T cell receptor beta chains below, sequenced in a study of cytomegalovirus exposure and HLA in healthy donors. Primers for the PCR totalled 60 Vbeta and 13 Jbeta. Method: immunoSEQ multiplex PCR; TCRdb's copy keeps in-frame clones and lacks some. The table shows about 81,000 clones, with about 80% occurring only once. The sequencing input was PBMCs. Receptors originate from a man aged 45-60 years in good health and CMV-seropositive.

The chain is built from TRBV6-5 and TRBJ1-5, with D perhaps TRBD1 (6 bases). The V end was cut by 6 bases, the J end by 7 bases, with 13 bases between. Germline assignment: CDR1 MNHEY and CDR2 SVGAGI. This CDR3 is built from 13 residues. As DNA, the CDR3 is TGTGCCAGCAGACCTCAACAGGGCCAGCCCCAGCATTTT. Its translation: CASRPQQGQPQHF.

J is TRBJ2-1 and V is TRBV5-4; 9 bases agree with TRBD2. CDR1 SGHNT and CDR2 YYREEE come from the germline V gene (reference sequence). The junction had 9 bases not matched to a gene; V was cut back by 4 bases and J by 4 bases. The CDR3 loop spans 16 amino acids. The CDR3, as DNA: TGTGCCAGCAGCCCGGGAGGGGCGGGAGGGTACAATGAGCAGTTCTTC. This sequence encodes CASSPGGAGGYNEQFF.

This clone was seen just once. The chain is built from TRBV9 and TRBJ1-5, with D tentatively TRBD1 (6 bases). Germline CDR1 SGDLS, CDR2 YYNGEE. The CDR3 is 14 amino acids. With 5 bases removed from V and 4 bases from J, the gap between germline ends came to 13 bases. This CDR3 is CASSPGQPNQPQHF. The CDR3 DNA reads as TGTGCCAGCAGTCCGGGACAACCTAATCAGCCCCAGCATTTT.

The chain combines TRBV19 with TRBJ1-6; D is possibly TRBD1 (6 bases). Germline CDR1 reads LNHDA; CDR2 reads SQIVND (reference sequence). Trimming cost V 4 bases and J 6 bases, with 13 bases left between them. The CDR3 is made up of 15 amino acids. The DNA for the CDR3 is TGTGCCAGTAGTACCACCGGGACACTTAATTCACCCCTCCACTTT. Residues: CASSTTGTLNSPLHF. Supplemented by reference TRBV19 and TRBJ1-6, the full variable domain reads DGGITQSPKYLFRKEGQNVTLSCEQNLNHDAMYWYRQDPGQGLRLIYYSQIVNDFQKGDIAEGYSVSREKKESFPLTVTSAQKNPTAFYLCASSTTGTLNSPLHFGNGTRLTVT.

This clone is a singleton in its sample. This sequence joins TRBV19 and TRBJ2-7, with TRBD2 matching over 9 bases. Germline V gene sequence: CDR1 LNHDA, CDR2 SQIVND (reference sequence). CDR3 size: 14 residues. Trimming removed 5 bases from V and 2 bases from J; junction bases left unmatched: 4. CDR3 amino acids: CASSRTSEPYEQYF. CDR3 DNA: TGTGCCAGTAGTCGGACTAGCGAACCCTACGAGCAGTACTTC.

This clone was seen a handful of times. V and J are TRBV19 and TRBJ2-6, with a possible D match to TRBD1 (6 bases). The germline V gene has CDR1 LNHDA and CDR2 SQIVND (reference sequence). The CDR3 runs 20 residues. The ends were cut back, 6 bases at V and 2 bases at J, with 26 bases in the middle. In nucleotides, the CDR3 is TGTGCCAGTAGGGGCCACCGACTCCGAGGGGGATTGGCTGGGGCCAACGTCCTGACTTTC. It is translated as CASRGHRLRGGLAGANVLTF.

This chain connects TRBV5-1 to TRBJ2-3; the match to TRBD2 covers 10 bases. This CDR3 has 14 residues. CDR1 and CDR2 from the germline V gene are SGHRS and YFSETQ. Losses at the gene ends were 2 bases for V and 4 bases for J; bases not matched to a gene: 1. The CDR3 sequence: CASSFLAGADTQYF. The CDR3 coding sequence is TGCGCCAGCAGCTTCCTAGCGGGAGCAGATACGCAGTATTTT.

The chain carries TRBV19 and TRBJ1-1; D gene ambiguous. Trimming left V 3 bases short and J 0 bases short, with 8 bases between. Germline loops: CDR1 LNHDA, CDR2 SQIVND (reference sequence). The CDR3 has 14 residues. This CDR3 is CASSMGVMNTEAFF. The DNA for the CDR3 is TGTGCCAGTAGTATGGGAGTAATGAACACTGAAGCTTTCTTT. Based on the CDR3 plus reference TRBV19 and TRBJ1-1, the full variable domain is DGGITQSPKYLFRKEGQNVTLSCEQNLNHDAMYWYRQDPGQGLRLIYYSQIVNDFQKGDIAEGYSVSREKKESFPLTVTSAQKNPTAFYLCASSMGVMNTEAFFGQGTRLTVV.

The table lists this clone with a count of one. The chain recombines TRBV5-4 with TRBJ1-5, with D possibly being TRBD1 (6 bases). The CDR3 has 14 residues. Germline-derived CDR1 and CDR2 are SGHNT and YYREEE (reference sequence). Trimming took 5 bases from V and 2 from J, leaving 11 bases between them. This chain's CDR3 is CASSWGQGNQPQHF. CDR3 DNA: TGTGCCAGCAGTTGGGGACAAGGCAATCAGCCCCAGCATTTT.

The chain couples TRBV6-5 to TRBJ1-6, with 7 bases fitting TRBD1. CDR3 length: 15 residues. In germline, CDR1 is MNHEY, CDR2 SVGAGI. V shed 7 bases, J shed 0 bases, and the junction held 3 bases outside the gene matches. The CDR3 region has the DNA TGTGCCAGCACAGGGGGTTTCTCCTATAATTCACCCCTCCACTTT. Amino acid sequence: CASTGGFSYNSPLHF.

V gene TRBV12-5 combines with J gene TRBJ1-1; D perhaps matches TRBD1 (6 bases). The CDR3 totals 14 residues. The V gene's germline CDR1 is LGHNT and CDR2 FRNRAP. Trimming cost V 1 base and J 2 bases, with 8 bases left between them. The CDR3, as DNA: TGTGCTAGTGGTTTGGGGACAGTCAACACTGAAGCTTTCTTT. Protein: CASGLGTVNTEAFF.

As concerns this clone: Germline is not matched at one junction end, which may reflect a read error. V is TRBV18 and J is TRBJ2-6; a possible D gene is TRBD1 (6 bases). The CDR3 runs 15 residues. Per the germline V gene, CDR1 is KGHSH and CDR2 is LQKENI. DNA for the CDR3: TGTGCCAGCTCTATGGGACAATCCGGGGCCAACGGCCTGACTTTC. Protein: CASSMGQSGANGLTF.

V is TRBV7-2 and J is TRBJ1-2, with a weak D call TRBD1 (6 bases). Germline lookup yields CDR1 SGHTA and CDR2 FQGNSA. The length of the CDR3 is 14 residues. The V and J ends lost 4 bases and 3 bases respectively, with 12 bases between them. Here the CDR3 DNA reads TGTGCCAGCAGCTCTCAACAGGGCGACTATGGCTACACCTTC. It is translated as CASSSQQGDYGYTF.

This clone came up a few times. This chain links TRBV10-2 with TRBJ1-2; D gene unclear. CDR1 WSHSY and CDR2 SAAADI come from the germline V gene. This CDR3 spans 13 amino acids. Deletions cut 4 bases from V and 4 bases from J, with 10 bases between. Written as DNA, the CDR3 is TGCGCCAGCAGTGGAGGTCAGATCTATGGCTACACCTTC. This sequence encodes CASSGGQIYGYTF.

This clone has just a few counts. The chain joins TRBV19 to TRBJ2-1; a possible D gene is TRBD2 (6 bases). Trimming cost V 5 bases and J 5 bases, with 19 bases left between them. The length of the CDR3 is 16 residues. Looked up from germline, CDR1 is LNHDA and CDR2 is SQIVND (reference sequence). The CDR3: CASSSGPLAAHNEQFF. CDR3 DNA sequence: TGTGCCAGTAGTTCGGGACCGTTAGCGGCCCACAATGAGCAGTTCTTC. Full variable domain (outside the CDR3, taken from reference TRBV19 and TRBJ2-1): DGGITQSPKYLFRKEGQNVTLSCEQNLNHDAMYWYRQDPGQGLRLIYYSQIVNDFQKGDIAEGYSVSREKKESFPLTVTSAQKNPTAFYLCASSSGPLAAHNEQFFGPGTRLTVL.

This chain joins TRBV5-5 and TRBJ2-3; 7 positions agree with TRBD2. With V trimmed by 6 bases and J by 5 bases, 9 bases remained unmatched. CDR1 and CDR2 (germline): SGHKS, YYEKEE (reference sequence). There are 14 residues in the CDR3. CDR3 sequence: CASIVTGGGDTQYF. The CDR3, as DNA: TGTGCCAGCATCGTAACGGGAGGAGGAGATACGCAGTATTTT. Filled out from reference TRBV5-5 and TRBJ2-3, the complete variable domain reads DAGVTQSPTHLIKTRGQQVTLRCSPISGHKSVSWYQQVLGQGPQFIFQYYEKEERGRGNFPDRFSARQFPNYSSELNVNALLLGDSALYLCASIVTGGGDTQYFGPGTRLTVL.

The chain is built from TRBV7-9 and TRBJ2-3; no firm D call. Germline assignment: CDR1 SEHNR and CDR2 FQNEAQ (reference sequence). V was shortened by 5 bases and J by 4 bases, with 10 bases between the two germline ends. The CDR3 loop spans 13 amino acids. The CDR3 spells CASSILGADTQYF. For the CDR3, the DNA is TGTGCCAGCAGCATCCTCGGTGCAGATACGCAGTATTTT.

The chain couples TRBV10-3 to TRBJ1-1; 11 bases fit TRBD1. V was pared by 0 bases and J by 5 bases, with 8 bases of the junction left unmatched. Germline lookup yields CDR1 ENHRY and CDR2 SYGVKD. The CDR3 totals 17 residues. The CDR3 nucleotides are TGTGCCATCAGTGAGTCGCCGGGACAGGGGGATCGGACTGAAGCTTTCTTT. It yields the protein CAISESPGQGDRTEAFF.

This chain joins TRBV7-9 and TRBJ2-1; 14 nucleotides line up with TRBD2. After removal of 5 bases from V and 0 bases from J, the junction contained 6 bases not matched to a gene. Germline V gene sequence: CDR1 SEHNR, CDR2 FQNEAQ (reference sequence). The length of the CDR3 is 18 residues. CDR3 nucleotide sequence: TGTGCCAGCAGCAACCGACTAGCGGGGGGGAGCTCCTACAATGAGCAGTTCTTC. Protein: CASSNRLAGGSSYNEQFF.

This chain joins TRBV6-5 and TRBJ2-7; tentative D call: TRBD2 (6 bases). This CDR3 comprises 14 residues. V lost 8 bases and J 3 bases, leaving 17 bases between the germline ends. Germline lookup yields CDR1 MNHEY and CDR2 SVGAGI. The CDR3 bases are TGTGCCAGCCGAGGAAGGGGTAGCGGCTACGAGCAGTACTTC. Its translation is CASRGRGSGYEQYF.

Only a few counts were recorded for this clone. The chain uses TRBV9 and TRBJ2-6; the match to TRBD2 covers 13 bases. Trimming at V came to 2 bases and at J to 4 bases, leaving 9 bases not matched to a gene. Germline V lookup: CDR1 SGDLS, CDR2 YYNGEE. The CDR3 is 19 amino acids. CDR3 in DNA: TGTGCCAGCAGCGTCCAAGGACTAGCGGGAGTGGGGGGGGCCAACGTCCTGACTTTC. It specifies CASSVQGLAGVGGANVLTF.

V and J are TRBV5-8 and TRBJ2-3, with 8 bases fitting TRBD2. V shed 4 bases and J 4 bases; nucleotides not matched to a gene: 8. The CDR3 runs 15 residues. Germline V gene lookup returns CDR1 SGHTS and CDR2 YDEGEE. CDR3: CASSLGLVGSDTQYF. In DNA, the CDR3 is TGTGCCAGCAGCCTGGGACTAGTAGGATCAGATACGCAGTATTTT.

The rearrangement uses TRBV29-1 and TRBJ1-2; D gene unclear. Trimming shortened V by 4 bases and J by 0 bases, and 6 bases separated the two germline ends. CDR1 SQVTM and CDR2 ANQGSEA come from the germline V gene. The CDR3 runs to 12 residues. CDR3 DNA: TGCAGCGTTGTGGAGTCTAACTATGGCTACACCTTC. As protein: CSVVESNYGYTF. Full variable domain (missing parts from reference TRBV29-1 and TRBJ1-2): SAVISQKPSRDICQRGTSLTIQCQVDSQVTMMFWYRQQPGQSLTLIATANQGSEATYESGFVIDKFPISRPNLTFSTLTVSNMSPEDSSIYLCSVVESNYGYTFGSGTRLTVV.

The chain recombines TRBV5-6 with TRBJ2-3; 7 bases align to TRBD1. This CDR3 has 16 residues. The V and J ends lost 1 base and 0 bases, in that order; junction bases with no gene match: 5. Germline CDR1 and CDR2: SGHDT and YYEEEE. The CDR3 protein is CASSLRQGLSTDTQYF. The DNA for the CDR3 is TGTGCCAGCAGCTTGCGACAGGGTCTGAGCACAGATACGCAGTATTTT.

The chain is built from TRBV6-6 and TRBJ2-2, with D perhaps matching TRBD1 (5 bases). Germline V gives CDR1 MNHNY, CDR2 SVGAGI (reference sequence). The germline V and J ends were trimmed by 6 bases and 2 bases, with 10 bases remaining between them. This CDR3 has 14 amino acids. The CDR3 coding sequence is TGTGCCAGCAGCCTTACAGGAAACACCGGGGAGCTGTTTTTT. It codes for CASSLTGNTGELFF.

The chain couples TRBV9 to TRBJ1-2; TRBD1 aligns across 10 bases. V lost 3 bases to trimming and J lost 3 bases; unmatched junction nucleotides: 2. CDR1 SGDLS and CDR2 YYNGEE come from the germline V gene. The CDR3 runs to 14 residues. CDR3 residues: CASSEGTGDYGYTF. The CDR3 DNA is TGTGCCAGCAGCGAGGGGACAGGGGACTATGGCTACACCTTC. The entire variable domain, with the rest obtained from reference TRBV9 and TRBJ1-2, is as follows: DSGVTQTPKHLITATGQRVTLRCSPRSGDLSVYWYQQSLDQGLQFLIQYYNGEERAKGNILERFSAQQFPDLHSELNLSSLELGDSALYFCASSEGTGDYGYTFGSGTRLTVV.

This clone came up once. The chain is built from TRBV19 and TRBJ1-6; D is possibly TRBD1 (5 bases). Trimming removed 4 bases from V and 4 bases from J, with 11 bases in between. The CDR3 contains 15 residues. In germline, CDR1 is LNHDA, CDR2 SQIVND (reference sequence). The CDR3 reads CASSNRQRYNSPLHF. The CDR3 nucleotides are TGTGCCAGTAGTAACCGACAGAGGTATAATTCACCCCTCCACTTT.

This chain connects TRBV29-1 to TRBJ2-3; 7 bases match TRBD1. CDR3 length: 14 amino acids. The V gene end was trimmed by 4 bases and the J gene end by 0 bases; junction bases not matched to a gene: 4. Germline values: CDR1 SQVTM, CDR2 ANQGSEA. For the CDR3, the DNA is TGCAGCGTTGCCGGGACAGTTAGCACAGATACGCAGTATTTT. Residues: CSVAGTVSTDTQYF.

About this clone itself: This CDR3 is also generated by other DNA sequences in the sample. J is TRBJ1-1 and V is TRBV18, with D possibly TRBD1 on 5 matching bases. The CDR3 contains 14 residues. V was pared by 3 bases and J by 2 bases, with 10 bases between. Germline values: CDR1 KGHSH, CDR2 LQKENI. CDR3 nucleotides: TGTGCCAGCTCACCTGGGGGGGTCAACACTGAAGCTTTCTTT. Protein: CASSPGGVNTEAFF. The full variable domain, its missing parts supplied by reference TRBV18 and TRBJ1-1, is NAGVMQNPRHLVRRRGQEARLRCSPMKGHSHVYWYRQLPEEGLKFMVYLQKENIIDESGMPKERFSAEFPKEGPSILRIQQVVRGDSAAYFCASSPGGVNTEAFFGQGTRLTVV.

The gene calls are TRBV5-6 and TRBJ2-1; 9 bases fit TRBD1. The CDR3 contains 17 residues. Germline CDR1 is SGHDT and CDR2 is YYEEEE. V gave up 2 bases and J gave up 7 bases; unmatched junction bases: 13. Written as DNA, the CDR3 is TGTGCCAGCAGCTTTTCCTCCGGGACAGGGAGAGAAAATGAGCAGTTCTTC. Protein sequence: CASSFSSGTGRENEQFF. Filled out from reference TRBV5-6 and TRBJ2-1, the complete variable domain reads DAGVTQSPTHLIKTRGQQVTLRCSPKSGHDTVSWYQQALGQGPQFIFQYYEEEERQRGNFPDRFSGHQFPNYSSELNVNALLLGDSALYLCASSFSSGTGRENEQFFGPGTRLTVL.